This TCR beta chain comes out of a study of beta chain features in type 1 diabetes. Study-level findings and limits: HLA effects on TCRB rearrangement stayed unresolved here.

The entirety of the isolated RNA underwent reverse transcription, so expressed TCRB transcripts were sequenced. Clones were read by immunoSEQ multiplex PCR, and TCRdb kept only the in-frame ones, dropping some. The sample carries about 410,000 clones, about 15% recorded once. CDR3 size: 13 residues. Germline CDR1 and CDR2: LNHNV and YYDKDF (reference sequence). Trimming removed 4 bases at V and 10 bases at J, with 13 bases between. With regard to this clone: Its antigen is still unknown.

This chain joins TRBV15 and TRBJ1-4, with unresolved D. The receptor comes from a man aged 30 to 45 in good health. Sequencing used naive CD4+ T cells from blood. This chain's CDR3 is CATSNPTEVKLFF. The CDR3 nucleotides are TGTGCCACCAGCAACCCGACGGAGGTAAAACTGTTTTTT.